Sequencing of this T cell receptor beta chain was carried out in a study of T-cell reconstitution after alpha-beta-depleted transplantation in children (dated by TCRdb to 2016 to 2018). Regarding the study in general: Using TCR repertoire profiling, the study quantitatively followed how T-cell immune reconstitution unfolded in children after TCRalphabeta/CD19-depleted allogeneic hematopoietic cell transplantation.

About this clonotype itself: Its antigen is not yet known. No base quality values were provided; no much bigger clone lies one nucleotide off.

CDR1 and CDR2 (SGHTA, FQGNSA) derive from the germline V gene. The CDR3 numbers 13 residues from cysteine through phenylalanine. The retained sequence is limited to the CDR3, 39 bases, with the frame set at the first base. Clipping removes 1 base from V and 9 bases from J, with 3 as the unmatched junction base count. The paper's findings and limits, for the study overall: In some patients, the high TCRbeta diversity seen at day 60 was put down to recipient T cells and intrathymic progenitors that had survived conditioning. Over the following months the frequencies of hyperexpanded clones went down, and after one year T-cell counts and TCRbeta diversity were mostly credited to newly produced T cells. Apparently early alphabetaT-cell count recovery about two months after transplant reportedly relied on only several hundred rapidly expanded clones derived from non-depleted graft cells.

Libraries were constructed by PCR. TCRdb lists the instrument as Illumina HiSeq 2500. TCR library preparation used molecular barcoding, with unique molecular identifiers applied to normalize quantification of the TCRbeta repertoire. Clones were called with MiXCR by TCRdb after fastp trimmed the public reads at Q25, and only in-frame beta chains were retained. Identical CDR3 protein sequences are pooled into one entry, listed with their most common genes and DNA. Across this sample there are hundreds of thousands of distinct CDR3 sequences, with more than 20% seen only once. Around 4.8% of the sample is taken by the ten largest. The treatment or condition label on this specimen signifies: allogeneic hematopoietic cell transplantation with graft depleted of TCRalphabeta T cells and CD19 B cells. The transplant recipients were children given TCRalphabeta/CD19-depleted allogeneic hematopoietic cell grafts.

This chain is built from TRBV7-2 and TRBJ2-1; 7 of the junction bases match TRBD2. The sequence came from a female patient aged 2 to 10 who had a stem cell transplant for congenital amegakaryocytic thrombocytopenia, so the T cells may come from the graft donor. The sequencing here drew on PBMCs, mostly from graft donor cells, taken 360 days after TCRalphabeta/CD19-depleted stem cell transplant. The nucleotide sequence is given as TGTGCCAGCAGCTTAGGGACTAGGGGTGAGCAGTTCTTC. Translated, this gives CASSLGTRGEQFF.